This TCR beta chain was captured in a study of PD-1 blockade in classical Hodgkin lymphoma. The study's findings and limits: By C4D1, diversity of CD4+ TCRs had risen significantly, whereas that of CD8+ TCRs had not. Reasons behind the repertoire differences stay unclear, perhaps disease activity or earlier therapy.

This clone was found once. The antigen is unknown. The data were produced by immunoSEQ multiplex PCR, yet TCRdb's version contains in-frame clones alone and is incomplete. The profile shows 80,000 to 100,000 clones, 85% to 95% of them singletons. CDR1 is SEHNR, CDR2 FQNEAQ, per germline (reference sequence). Trimming pared 5 bases from V and 3 bases from J, leaving 12 bases between. The CDR3 consists of 14 residues. Time point here: cycle 4 day 1 (C4D1), after 6 weeks of nivolumab. All patients experienced relapse after autologous stem cell transplantation, and brentuximab vedotin exposure was variable. Reported best responses ranged across complete response, partial response or progressive disease.

The sample consisted of peripheral blood mononuclear cells (PBMCs), taken before the fourth cycle of nivolumab. V gene TRBV7-9 combines with J gene TRBJ2-3; D may be TRBD2 (5 bases). This TCR was sampled from a human donor with classical Hodgkin lymphoma. CDR3: CASSPLRDTDTQYF. In DNA, the CDR3 is TGTGCCAGCAGCCCGTTACGGGATACAGATACGCAGTATTTT.